These 32 T cell receptor beta chains originate from one sample sequenced in a study of circulating and synovial CD4+ cells in juvenile arthritis. Libraries were prepared by immunoSEQ multiplex PCR; TCRdb keeps only in-frame clonotypes and omits some of them. Here the sample spans some 35,000 clones, about 94% being singletons. The sequenced material came from CD4+ T cells from blood. The receptor set was obtained from a human donor with juvenile idiopathic arthritis.

V is TRBV29-1 and J is TRBJ1-1, with 7 bases lining up with TRBD1. The CDR3 runs 15 residues. Germline CDR1 reads SQVTM; CDR2 reads ANQGSEA. With V trimmed by 0 bases and J by 5 bases, 9 bases remained unmatched. The DNA of the CDR3 is TGCAGCGTTGAAGATCGAGGGGGCGGTAAGACTGAAGCTTTCTTT. This translates into CSVEDRGGGKTEAFF.

V and J are TRBV7-2 and TRBJ2-5; 9 nucleotides agree with TRBD1. CDR1 is SGHTA and CDR2 is FQGNSA in the germline V gene. V was clipped by 5 bases and J by 3 bases; unmatched bases: 4. CDR3 length: 14 amino acids. The CDR3 reads CASSRDRVEETQYF. CDR3 bases: TGTGCCAGCAGCCGGGACAGGGTGGAAGAGACCCAGTACTTC.

The chain recombines TRBV18 with TRBJ1-5, with TRBD1 as a possible D gene (6 bases). V lost 3 bases and J 3 bases, leaving 12 bases between the germline ends. Germline CDR1 reads KGHSH; CDR2 reads LQKENI. The CDR3 extends over 15 amino acids. In DNA form, the CDR3 reads TGTGCCAGCTCACCGGGACACCAGCCCAATCAGCCCCAGCATTTT. This gives the protein CASSPGHQPNQPQHF.

This chain joins TRBV25-1 and TRBJ1-1; D remains unclear. CDR3 length equals 15 residues. The V and J ends lost 1 base and 3 bases respectively, with 12 bases between them. Germline loops: CDR1 MGHDK, CDR2 SYGVNS. The CDR3 region is CASSELAEWDTEAFF. In DNA, the CDR3 is TGTGCCAGCAGTGAATTGGCGGAGTGGGACACTGAAGCTTTCTTT.

The J gene is TRBJ2-7, the V gene TRBV2; TRBD2 aligns across 12 bases. The CDR3 has 20 residues. Germline V gene sequence: CDR1 SNHLY, CDR2 FYNNEI. After removal of 1 base from V and 0 bases from J, the junction contained 13 bases not matched to a gene. CDR3 amino acids: CASSEGALTSGGASSYEQYF. The CDR3 DNA is TGTGCCAGCAGTGAAGGGGCCCTGACTAGCGGGGGCGCAAGCTCCTACGAGCAGTACTTC.

V gene TRBV30 combines with J gene TRBJ1-2, with 9 bases aligning to TRBD1. This CDR3 spans 13 amino acids. Trimming at V came to 2 bases and at J to 6 bases, leaving 4 bases not matched to a gene. Germline loops: CDR1 GTSNPN, CDR2 SVGIG (reference sequence). The DNA for the CDR3 is TGTGCCTGGAGTAATGACAGGGGGGATGGCTACACCTTC. Translating gives CAWSNDRGDGYTF.

The chain uses TRBV21-1 and TRBJ2-1; the D call of TRBD1 is as the table states it, not checked on the DNA. TRBV21-1 is assigned pseudogene status. This CDR3 region has 15 residues. The CDR3 spells CASSDGTEGGNEQFF. DNA of the CDR3: TGTGCCAGCAGCGACGGGACAGAGGGGGGCAATGAGCAGTTCTTC.

The chain links TRBV4-1 to TRBJ2-3; TRBD1 aligns across 7 bases. J lost 2 bases, V lost 1 base, and 6 bases had no gene match. Germline V gives CDR1 MGHRA, CDR2 YSYEKL. CDR3 length equals 16 residues. This CDR3 reads CASSQARDSSTDTQYF. DNA of the CDR3: TGCGCCAGCAGCCAAGCCCGGGACAGCTCCACAGATACGCAGTATTTT.

As to this clone: One junction end disagrees with the germline gene, perhaps due to a read error. Other DNA sequences within the sample encode an identical CDR3. CDR3 DNA: TGCGCCAGCAGCTTGGAGCGACAGGAGAATAATTCCCCCCTCCACTTT. As protein: CASSLERQENNSPLHF. This chain links TRBV5-1 with TRBJ1-6; a possible D gene is TRBD1 (6 bases). The CDR3 length is 16 residues. The germline gives CDR1 SGHRS, CDR2 YFSETQ.

The chain combines TRBV18 with TRBJ2-2; TRBD2 might be the D (5 bases). This CDR3 comprises 18 residues. Deletions cut 7 bases from V and 4 bases from J, with 25 bases between. The germline CDR1 and CDR2 sequences are KGHSH and LQKENI. In nucleotides, the CDR3 is TGTGCCAGCTTACAACGCGGGCCCCAAGGAGGCGGCACCGGGGAGCTGTTTTTT. Translating gives CASLQRGPQGGGTGELFF.

The rearrangement joins TRBV19 to TRBJ2-2, with TRBD1 identical over 8 bases. V dropped 2 bases and J dropped 3; count of bases not matched to a gene: 8. CDR3 length equals 17 residues. The V gene's germline CDR1 is LNHDA and CDR2 SQIVND (reference sequence). CDR3 in DNA: TGTGCCAGTAGTATATCAGGGGGCACAGGGCACACCGGGGAGCTGTTTTTT. Amino acid sequence: CASSISGGTGHTGELFF. The full variable domain, in which reference TRBV19 and TRBJ2-2 provide the parts outside the CDR3, is DGGITQSPKYLFRKEGQNVTLSCEQNLNHDAMYWYRQDPGQGLRLIYYSQIVNDFQKGDIAEGYSVSREKKESFPLTVTSAQKNPTAFYLCASSISGGTGHTGELFFGEGSRLTVL.

The chain recombines TRBV5-1 with TRBJ1-1; 8 bases fit TRBD1. The ends lost 2 bases at V and 3 bases at J; junction bases unmatched: 6. This CDR3 has 15 residues. The germline V gene encodes CDR1 SGHRS and CDR2 YFSETQ. The DNA of the CDR3 is TGCGCCAGCAGCTTTCTGACAGGGGCGGACACTGAAGCTTTCTTT. Residues: CASSFLTGADTEAFF.

The chain carries TRBV7-9 and TRBJ1-6; no firm D call. Germline assignment: CDR1 SEHNR and CDR2 FQNEAQ (reference sequence). The CDR3 has 15 amino acids. The V gene lost 1 base and the J gene lost 9 bases, with 13 bases spanning the gap. The CDR3 region is CASSLGRGESSPLHF. The CDR3 nucleotides read TGTGCCAGCAGCTTAGGTCGCGGTGAAAGTTCACCCCTCCACTTT.

This clone has a single count. V is TRBV7-2 and J is TRBJ2-7; TRBD2 aligns across 8 bases. This CDR3 is 14 amino acids long. In germline, CDR1 is SGHTA, CDR2 FQGNSA. With 5 bases clipped from V and 6 bases from J, the junction kept 9 bases outside the gene matches. DNA of the CDR3: TGTGCCAGCAGCGCAATCGGCGGGGGGCTCGAGCAGTACTTC. It specifies CASSAIGGGLEQYF.

The chain uses TRBV2 and TRBJ2-3; 10 nucleotides line up with TRBD2. Germline V gives CDR1 SNHLY, CDR2 FYNNEI. The CDR3 totals 15 residues. Trimming cost V 6 bases and J 6 bases; bases outside gene matches: 9. The CDR3 coding sequence is TGTGCCAGCAGAGGAACTAGCGGGAAGTGGGATACGCAGTATTTT. Its protein is CASRGTSGKWDTQYF. The variable domain in full, completed from reference TRBV2 and TRBJ2-3, reads EPEVTQTPSHQVTQMGQEVILRCVPISNHLYFYWYRQILGQKVEFLVSFYNNEISEKSEIFDDQFSVERPDGSNFTLKIRSTKLEDSAMYFCASRGTSGKWDTQYFGPGTRLTVL.

The V and J genes are TRBV15 and TRBJ2-3; D is perhaps TRBD1 (5 bases). This CDR3 is 15 amino acids long. The germline V gene encodes CDR1 LNHNV and CDR2 YYDKDF (reference sequence). The V end lost 0 bases, the J end lost 4 bases, and 11 bases lay between the germline ends. Here the CDR3 reads CATSRDNRPPDTQYF. In DNA, the CDR3 is TGTGCCACCAGCAGAGATAACAGGCCCCCAGATACGCAGTATTTT.

This chain connects TRBV6-1 to TRBJ1-5, with a tentative D call TRBD1 (5 bases). The germline V gene encodes CDR1 MNHNS and CDR2 SASEGT. Trimming left V 4 bases short and J 0 bases short, with 16 bases between. The CDR3 is 17 amino acids. CDR3 in amino acids: CASSGVKDSFSNQPQHF. The CDR3, as DNA: TGTGCCAGCAGTGGCGTTAAAGACAGTTTTAGCAATCAGCCCCAGCATTTT.

This chain joins TRBV5-1 and TRBJ1-2; 11 nucleotides line up with TRBD1. Trimming at V came to 3 bases and at J to 2 bases, leaving 3 bases not matched to a gene. CDR1 is SGHRS and CDR2 is YFSETQ in the germline V gene. The CDR3 sequence is 15 residues long. Here the CDR3 DNA reads TGCGCCAGCAGCTCCGGGGACAGGGGGAACTATGGCTACACCTTC. This sequence encodes CASSSGDRGNYGYTF. Full variable domain (rest looked up from reference TRBV5-1 and TRBJ1-2): KAGVTQTPRYLIKTRGQQVTLSCSPISGHRSVSWYQQTPGQGLQFLFEYFSETQRNKGNFPGRFSGRQFSNSRSEMNVSTLELGDSALYLCASSSGDRGNYGYTFGSGTRLTVV.

This chain links TRBV28 with TRBJ1-2; D ambiguous. V was clipped by 4 bases and J by 2 bases, with 8 bases between them. The CDR3 length is 13 residues. Germline CDR1 is MDHEN and CDR2 is SYDVKM. CDR3 bases: TGTGCCAGCAGTTATCCGGGAAACTATGGCTACACCTTC. Translated, it gives CASSYPGNYGYTF.

This chain links TRBV9 with TRBJ2-4; possible D gene TRBD1, 5 bases. V was trimmed by 4 bases and J by 0 bases, leaving 20 bases between them. This CDR3 is 18 amino acids long. Germline V gene lookup returns CDR1 SGDLS and CDR2 YYNGEE. The CDR3 is CASSPPGSESLAKNIQYF. The CDR3 nucleotides are TGTGCCAGCAGCCCCCCAGGGTCAGAAAGCCTAGCCAAAAACATTCAGTACTTC.

This chain uses TRBV10-3 with TRBJ2-3, with 7 bases fitting TRBD1. The CDR3 runs to 14 residues. Looked up from germline, CDR1 is ENHRY and CDR2 is SYGVKD. J was trimmed by 0 bases and V by 6 bases; bases with no gene match: 3. In DNA form, the CDR3 reads TGTGCCATCAGGTCACAGGGGAGCACAGATACGCAGTATTTT. Residues: CAIRSQGSTDTQYF.

This chain uses TRBV7-2 with TRBJ2-7, with D perhaps matching TRBD2 (6 bases). The V gene lost 5 bases and the J gene lost 2 bases, with 16 bases spanning the gap. This CDR3 has 15 residues. Germline CDR1 and CDR2: SGHTA and FQGNSA. CDR3 region: CASSLSRGMPYEQYF. The CDR3 nucleotides read TGTGCCAGCAGCCTTAGTCGGGGGATGCCCTACGAGCAGTACTTC.

J is TRBJ1-5 and V is TRBV18, with D possibly matching TRBD1 (6 bases). The CDR3 totals 16 residues. Germline V lookup: CDR1 KGHSH, CDR2 LQKENI. The V and J ends lost 2 bases and 6 bases respectively, with 17 bases between them. In nucleotides, the CDR3 is TGTGCCAGCTCACCAGCCACAGGGTGGGGTAGTCAGCCCCAGCATTTT. It is translated as CASSPATGWGSQPQHF.

The chain is built from TRBV4-3 and TRBJ2-7, with 10 bases aligning to TRBD2. Looked up from germline, CDR1 is LGHNA and CDR2 is YSLEER. The J segment lost 2 bases and the V segment lost 1 base, leaving 5 bases of the junction unmatched. This CDR3 is 16 amino acids long. The CDR3 spells CASSQGPSGGAYEQYF. CDR3 DNA: TGCGCCAGCAGCCAAGGCCCCAGCGGGGGGGCCTACGAGCAGTACTTC.

This clone was observed once. The chain carries TRBV19 and TRBJ2-5; the D gene is possibly TRBD1 (5 bases). CDR1 is LNHDA and CDR2 is SQIVND in the germline V gene (reference sequence). Trimming cost V 8 bases and J 2 bases, with 12 bases left between them. The CDR3 is 13 amino acids. CDR3 DNA: TGTGCCAGTGGTCCAGGGAATCAAGAGACCCAGTACTTC. Its translation is CASGPGNQETQYF.

The chain couples TRBV4-3 to TRBJ2-1, with D maybe TRBD1 (6 bases). The CDR3 is 18 amino acids. Trimming took off 2 bases at V and 7 bases at J, with 24 bases between the two ends. Germline lookup yields CDR1 LGHNA and CDR2 YSLEER. The CDR3 region has the DNA TGCGCCAGCAGCCAAAGAAGGGGGACCAGGGGAAGAAGAAATGAGCAGTTCTTC. Protein product: CASSQRRGTRGRRNEQFF.

The table lists this clone with a count of one. The J gene is TRBJ2-1, the V gene TRBV7-3; 7 bases align to TRBD2. CDR3 length: 15 amino acids. From germline, CDR1 is SGHTA and CDR2 FQGTGA. Germline trimming cut 5 bases from V and 7 bases from J; bases unmatched to any gene: 11. The DNA for the CDR3 is TGTGCCAGCAGCCCCGGACGGGGAGGGAAGAATGAGCAGTTCTTC. As protein: CASSPGRGGKNEQFF.

The V call is TRBV27, the J call TRBJ1-2; 7 nucleotides line up with TRBD1. CDR1 and CDR2 from the germline V gene are MNHEY and SMNVEV (reference sequence). Germline trimming cut 2 bases from V and 4 bases from J; bases unmatched to any gene: 7. The CDR3 is 15 residues long. The CDR3 is CASSLKGAPGYGYTF. In nucleotides, the CDR3 is TGTGCCAGCAGTTTAAAGGGGGCGCCGGGCTATGGCTACACCTTC.

The chain combines TRBV5-1 with TRBJ2-1; 7 bases map to TRBD2. Germline CDR1 and CDR2: SGHRS and YFSETQ. This CDR3 spans 13 amino acids. Trimming at V came to 4 bases and at J to 7 bases, leaving 5 bases not matched to a gene. This CDR3 reads CASSPTSENEQFF. CDR3 nucleotide sequence: TGCGCCAGCAGCCCCACTAGCGAGAATGAGCAGTTCTTC.

The rearrangement joins TRBV27 to TRBJ1-5, with 10 bases fitting TRBD1. Trimming at V came to 3 bases and at J to 4 bases, leaving 3 bases not matched to a gene. Germline lookup yields CDR1 MNHEY and CDR2 SMNVEV (reference sequence). The length of the CDR3 is 15 residues. As DNA, the CDR3 is TGTGCCAGCAGTTTCGGACAGGGGGGTAATCAGCCCCAGCATTTT. Residues: CASSFGQGGNQPQHF.

As concerns this clone: The sample holds other DNA sequences that translate to the same CDR3. The genes are TRBV7-9 and TRBJ1-6, with D possibly matching TRBD1 (6 bases). The V gene lost 3 bases and the J gene lost 9 bases, with 15 bases spanning the gap. CDR3 size: 15 residues. The germline V gene has CDR1 SEHNR and CDR2 FQNEAQ (reference sequence). Here the CDR3 reads CASSFGGRRSSPLHF. The DNA for the CDR3 is TGTGCCAGCAGCTTCGGGGGGCGCAGATCTTCACCCCTCCACTTT.

The rearrangement joins TRBV28 to TRBJ1-2; 7 positions agree with TRBD1. The junction had 7 bases not matched to a gene; V was cut back by 6 bases and J by 3 bases. Germline V gene lookup returns CDR1 MDHEN and CDR2 SYDVKM. The CDR3 consists of 14 residues. The CDR3 is CASRGTGEDYGYTF. The DNA for the CDR3 is TGTGCCAGCAGGGGAACAGGGGAGGACTATGGCTACACCTTC.